This passage covers 13 T cell receptor beta chains from one sample sequenced in a study of cytomegalovirus exposure and HLA in healthy donors. The PCR was carried out with 60 Vbeta primers and 13 Jbeta primers. Produced via immunoSEQ multiplex PCR; TCRdb's table is partial and in-frame only. The table records 120,000 or so clones, roughly 68% of them present only once. Sequenced: PBMCs. These TCRs come from a woman between 50 and 59 years old in good health and CMV-seropositive.

The chain is built from TRBV19 and TRBJ2-7, with 9 positions matching TRBD1. This CDR3 contains 15 residues. CDR1 is LNHDA, CDR2 SQIVND, per germline (reference sequence). V shed 3 bases, J shed 9 bases, and the junction held 12 bases outside the gene matches. The CDR3 spells CASSIWVTGGGPQYF. CDR3 nucleotide sequence: TGTGCCAGTAGTATTTGGGTGACAGGGGGAGGTCCGCAGTACTTC.

This sequence joins TRBV7-8 and TRBJ1-1; maybe TRBD1 (6 bases). V lost 5 bases and J 7 bases, leaving 23 bases between the germline ends. Germline V gene sequence: CDR1 SGHVS, CDR2 FQNEAQ. The CDR3 runs 16 residues. The CDR3 loop reads CASSPAPTGKRSEAFF. CDR3 nucleotides: TGTGCCAGCAGCCCTGCCCCAACAGGGAAGAGGAGTGAAGCTTTCTTT.

This chain links TRBV18 with TRBJ1-2; TRBD1 might be the D (5 bases). Germline-derived CDR1 and CDR2 are KGHSH and LQKENI. The length of the CDR3 is 13 residues. V gave up 8 bases and J gave up 3 bases, with 13 bases separating them. The CDR3, as DNA: TGTGCCAGCACAGGTACTCTCGACTATGGCTACACCTTC. It yields the protein CASTGTLDYGYTF.

The chain is built from TRBV21-1 and TRBJ2-3; TRBD2 reflects the table's D call only, with no check against the DNA. TRBV21-1 is a known pseudogene. The CDR3 length is 20 residues. CDR3: CAIPQGGLAPPPPTLDTQYF. Here the CDR3 DNA reads TGTGCCATCCCACAGGGTGGACTAGCGCCACCCCCCCCCACTTTGGATACGCAGTATTTT.

The J gene is TRBJ2-2, the V gene TRBV27; weak D call: TRBD2 (5 bases). Germline CDR1 reads MNHEY; CDR2 reads SMNVEV (reference sequence). The CDR3 is made up of 16 amino acids. V gave up 4 bases and J gave up 3 bases, with 15 bases separating them. CDR3 amino acids: CASSSPGSLYTGELFF. The CDR3 DNA follows: TGTGCCAGCAGTTCCCCGGGATCGCTATACACCGGGGAGCTGTTTTTT.

The chain carries TRBV15 and TRBJ2-1; D possibly corresponds to TRBD1 (6 bases). Germline V CDR1 and CDR2: LNHNV, YYDKDF (reference sequence). The CDR3 is made up of 15 amino acids. The V gene lost 0 bases and the J gene lost 8 bases, with 14 bases spanning the gap. The CDR3 loop is CATSRDRGRGHEQFF. DNA for the CDR3: TGTGCCACCAGCAGAGACAGGGGAAGAGGCCATGAGCAGTTCTTC.

This sequence joins TRBV11-3 and TRBJ2-5; TRBD1 might be the D (6 bases). Trimming removed 3 bases from V and 2 bases from J, with 10 bases in between. The CDR3 is made up of 14 amino acids. CDR1 and CDR2 from the germline V gene are SGHNT and YENEEA. CDR3 coding DNA: TGTGCCAGCAGCTTTAAGACAGGACAAGAGACCCAGTACTTC. Translation: CASSFKTGQETQYF.

The chain recombines TRBV9 with TRBJ2-5; maybe TRBD2 (6 bases). The germline V gene has CDR1 SGDLS and CDR2 YYNGEE. The CDR3 sequence is 16 residues long. V lost 0 bases and J lost 4, with 16 bases in between. The CDR3 bases are TGTGCCAGCAGCGTAGGGGACTCAACGGGTTTAGAGACCCAGTACTTC. This sequence encodes CASSVGDSTGLETQYF.

This rearrangement joins TRBV11-2 to TRBJ1-1, with D uncertain. CDR3 size: 14 residues. Trimming shortened V by 4 bases and J by 5 bases, and 14 bases separated the two germline ends. Germline V lookup: CDR1 SGHAT, CDR2 FQNNGV. This chain's CDR3 is CASSSGSGGTEAFF. Here the CDR3 DNA reads TGTGCCAGCAGCTCCGGGTCAGGAGGGACTGAAGCTTTCTTT. Full variable domain (missing parts from reference TRBV11-2 and TRBJ1-1): EAGVAQSPRYKIIEKRQSVAFWCNPISGHATLYWYQQILGQGPKLLIQFQNNGVVDDSQLPKDRFSAERLKGVDSTLKIQPAKLEDSAVYLCASSSGSGGTEAFFGQGTRLTVV.

The chain is built from TRBV2 and TRBJ1-2; a weak D match, TRBD1 (6 bases). V gave up 7 bases and J gave up 7 bases, with 13 bases separating them. From germline, CDR1 is SNHLY and CDR2 FYNNEI. The CDR3 extends over 12 amino acids. The CDR3 DNA sequence: TGTGCCAGCAAGATACAGGGAGCTGGCTACACCTTC. It yields the protein CASKIQGAGYTF.

The V gene is TRBV5-6, the J gene TRBJ1-5, with D perhaps TRBD1 (5 bases). The CDR3 totals 16 residues. Deletions cut 1 base from V and 0 bases from J, with 11 bases between. The germline V gene has CDR1 SGHDT and CDR2 YYEEEE. In DNA, the CDR3 is TGTGCCAGCAGCTTGCGCAGGGTGATTAGCAATCAGCCCCAGCATTTT. Translated, it gives CASSLRRVISNQPQHF.

The CDR3 region is CASSWAPSGGGNEQFF. As DNA, the CDR3 is TGTGCCAGCAGCTGGGCGCCTAGCGGGGGAGGGAATGAGCAGTTCTTC. The chain has TRBV5-6 and TRBJ2-1; 10 bases agree with TRBD2. CDR3 length: 16 residues. V dropped 3 bases and J dropped 7; count of bases not matched to a gene: 10. Per germline, CDR1 SGHDT and CDR2 YYEEEE.

The gene calls are TRBV7-9 and TRBJ2-7; 7 nucleotides line up with TRBD1. V trimming: 4 bases; J trimming: 5 bases; junction bases outside the gene matches: 2. Germline V lookup: CDR1 SEHNR, CDR2 FQNEAQ (reference sequence). This CDR3 contains 12 residues. The DNA of the CDR3 is TGTGCCAGCAGCTATGGGACAGACGAGCAGTACTTC. This gives the protein CASSYGTDEQYF.